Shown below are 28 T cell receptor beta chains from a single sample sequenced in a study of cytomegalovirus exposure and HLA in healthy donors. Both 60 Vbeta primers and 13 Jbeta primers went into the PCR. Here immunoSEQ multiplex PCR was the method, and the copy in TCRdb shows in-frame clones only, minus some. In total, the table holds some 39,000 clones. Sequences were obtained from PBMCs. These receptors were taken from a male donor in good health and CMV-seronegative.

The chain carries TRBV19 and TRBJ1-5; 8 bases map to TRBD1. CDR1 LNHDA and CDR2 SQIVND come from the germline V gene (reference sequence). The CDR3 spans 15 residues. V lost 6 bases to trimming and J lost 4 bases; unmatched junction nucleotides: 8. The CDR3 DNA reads TGTGCCAGTAGACCCGGGACAGGTCGTAATCAGCCCCAGCATTTT. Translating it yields CASRPGTGRNQPQHF.

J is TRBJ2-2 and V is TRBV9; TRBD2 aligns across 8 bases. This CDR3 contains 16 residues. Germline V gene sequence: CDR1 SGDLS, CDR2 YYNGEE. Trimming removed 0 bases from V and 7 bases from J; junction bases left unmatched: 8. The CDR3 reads CASSVVAGGAGGELFF. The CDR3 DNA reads TGTGCCAGCAGCGTAGTAGCCGGGGGGGCTGGCGGGGAGCTGTTTTTT.

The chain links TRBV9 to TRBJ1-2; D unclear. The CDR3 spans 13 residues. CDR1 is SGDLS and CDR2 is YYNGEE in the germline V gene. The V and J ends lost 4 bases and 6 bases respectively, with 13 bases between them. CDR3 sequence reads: CASSPRSRDGYTF. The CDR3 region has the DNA TGTGCCAGCAGCCCGCGCTCGAGGGATGGCTACACCTTC.

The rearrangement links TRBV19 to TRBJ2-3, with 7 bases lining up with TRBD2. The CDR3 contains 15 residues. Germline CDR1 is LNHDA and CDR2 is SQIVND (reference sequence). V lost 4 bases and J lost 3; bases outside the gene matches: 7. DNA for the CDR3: TGTGCCAGTAGTAACCTTGGGGGGGGGACAGATACGCAGTATTTT. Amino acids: CASSNLGGGTDTQYF. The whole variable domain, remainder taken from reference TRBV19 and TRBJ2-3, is DGGITQSPKYLFRKEGQNVTLSCEQNLNHDAMYWYRQDPGQGLRLIYYSQIVNDFQKGDIAEGYSVSREKKESFPLTVTSAQKNPTAFYLCASSNLGGGTDTQYFGPGTRLTVL.

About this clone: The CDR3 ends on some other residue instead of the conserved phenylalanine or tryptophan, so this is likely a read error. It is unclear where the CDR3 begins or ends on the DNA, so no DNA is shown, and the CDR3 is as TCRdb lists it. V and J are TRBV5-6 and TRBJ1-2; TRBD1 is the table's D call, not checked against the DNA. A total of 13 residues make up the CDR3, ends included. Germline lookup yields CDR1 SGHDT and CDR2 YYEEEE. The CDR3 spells CASSLITGITPEC.

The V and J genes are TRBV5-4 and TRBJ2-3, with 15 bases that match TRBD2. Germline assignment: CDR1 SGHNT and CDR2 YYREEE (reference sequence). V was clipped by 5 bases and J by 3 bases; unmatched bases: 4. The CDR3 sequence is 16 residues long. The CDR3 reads CASRIGLAGGTDTQYF. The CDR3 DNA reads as TGTGCCAGCAGAATTGGACTAGCGGGGGGGACAGATACGCAGTATTTT.

This CDR3 is CASSSPPGQREQYF. CDR3 DNA: TGTGCCAGCAGTTCCCCCCCGGGACAGCGTGAGCAGTACTTC. This chain connects TRBV28 to TRBJ2-7; 7 bases align to TRBD1. V lost 4 bases and J lost 7; bases outside the gene matches: 10. The CDR3 has 14 amino acids. Germline values: CDR1 MDHEN, CDR2 SYDVKM.

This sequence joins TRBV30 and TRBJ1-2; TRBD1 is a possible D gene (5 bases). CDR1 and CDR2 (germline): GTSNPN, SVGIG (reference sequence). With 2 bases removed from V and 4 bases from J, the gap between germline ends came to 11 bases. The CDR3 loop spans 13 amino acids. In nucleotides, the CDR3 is TGTGCCTGGAGTCCAGGGTTAGCCTATGGCTACACCTTC. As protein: CAWSPGLAYGYTF.

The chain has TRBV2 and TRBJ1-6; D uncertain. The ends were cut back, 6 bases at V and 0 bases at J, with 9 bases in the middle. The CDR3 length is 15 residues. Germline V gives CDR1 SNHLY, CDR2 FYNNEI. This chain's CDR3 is CASSTKSSYNSPLHF. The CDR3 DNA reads TGTGCCAGCAGCACAAAAAGCTCCTATAATTCACCCCTCCACTTT.

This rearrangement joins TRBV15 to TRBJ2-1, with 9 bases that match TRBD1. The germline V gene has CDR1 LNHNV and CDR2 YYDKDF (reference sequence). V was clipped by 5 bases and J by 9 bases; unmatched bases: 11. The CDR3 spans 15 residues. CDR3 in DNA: TGTGCCACCAGCGGACGACAGGGGGTGTACGTTGAGCAGTTCTTC. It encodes CATSGRQGVYVEQFF.

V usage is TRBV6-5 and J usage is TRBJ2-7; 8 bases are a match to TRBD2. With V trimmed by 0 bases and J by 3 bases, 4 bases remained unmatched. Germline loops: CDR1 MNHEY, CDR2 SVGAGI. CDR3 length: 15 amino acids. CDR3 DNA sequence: TGTGCCAGCAGTTACTCTAGCGGGGCGGTCTACGAGCAGTACTTC. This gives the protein CASSYSSGAVYEQYF.

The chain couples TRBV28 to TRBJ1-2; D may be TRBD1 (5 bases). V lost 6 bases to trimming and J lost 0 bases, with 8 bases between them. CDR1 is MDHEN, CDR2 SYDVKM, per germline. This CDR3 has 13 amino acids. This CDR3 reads CASRMTANYGYTF. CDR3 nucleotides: TGTGCCAGCAGGATGACAGCTAACTATGGCTACACCTTC.

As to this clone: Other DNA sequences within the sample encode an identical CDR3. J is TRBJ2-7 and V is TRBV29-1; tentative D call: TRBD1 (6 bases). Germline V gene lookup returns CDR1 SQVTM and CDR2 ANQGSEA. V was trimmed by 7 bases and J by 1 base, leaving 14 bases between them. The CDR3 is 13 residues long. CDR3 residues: CSASSGQSYEQYF. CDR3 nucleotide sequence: TGCAGCGCCAGCTCCGGACAGTCCTACGAGCAGTACTTC.

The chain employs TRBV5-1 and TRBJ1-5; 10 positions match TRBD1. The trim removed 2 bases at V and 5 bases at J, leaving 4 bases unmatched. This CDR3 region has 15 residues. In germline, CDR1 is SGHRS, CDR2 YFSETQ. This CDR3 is CASSLGGQGDQPQHF. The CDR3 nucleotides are TGCGCCAGCAGCTTAGGTGGACAGGGGGATCAGCCCCAGCATTTT.

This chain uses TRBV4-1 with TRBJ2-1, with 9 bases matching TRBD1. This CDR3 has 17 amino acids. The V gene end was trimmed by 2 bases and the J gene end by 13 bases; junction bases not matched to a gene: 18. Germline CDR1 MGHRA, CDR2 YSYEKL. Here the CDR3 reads CASSQSTAGTGLFRQFF. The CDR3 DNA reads TGCGCCAGCAGCCAAAGTACGGCCGGGACAGGGCTGTTTCGTCAGTTCTTC.

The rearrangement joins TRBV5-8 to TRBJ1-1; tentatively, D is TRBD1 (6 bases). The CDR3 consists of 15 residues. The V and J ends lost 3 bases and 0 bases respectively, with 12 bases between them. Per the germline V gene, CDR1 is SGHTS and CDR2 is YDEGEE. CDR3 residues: CASSYRVGLNTEAFF. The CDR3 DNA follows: TGTGCCAGCAGCTACAGGGTGGGGCTGAACACTGAAGCTTTCTTT.

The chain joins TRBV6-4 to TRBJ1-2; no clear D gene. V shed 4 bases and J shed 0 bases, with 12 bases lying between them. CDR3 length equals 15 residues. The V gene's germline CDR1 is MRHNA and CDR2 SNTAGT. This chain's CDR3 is CASSVSGRANYGYTF. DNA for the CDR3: TGTGCCAGCAGTGTGAGTGGTCGAGCTAACTATGGCTACACCTTC.

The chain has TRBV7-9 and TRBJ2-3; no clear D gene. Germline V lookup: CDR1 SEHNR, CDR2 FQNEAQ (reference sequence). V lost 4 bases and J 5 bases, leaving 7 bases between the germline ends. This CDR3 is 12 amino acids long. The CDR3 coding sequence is TGTGCCAGCAGCTCCTACAGAGATACGCAGTATTTT. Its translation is CASSSYRDTQYF.

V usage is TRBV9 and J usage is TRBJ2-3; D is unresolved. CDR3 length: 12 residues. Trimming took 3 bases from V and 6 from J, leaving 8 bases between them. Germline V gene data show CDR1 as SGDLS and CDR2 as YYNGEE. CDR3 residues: CASSGDTDTQYF. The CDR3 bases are TGTGCCAGCAGCGGAGATACGGATACGCAGTATTTT.

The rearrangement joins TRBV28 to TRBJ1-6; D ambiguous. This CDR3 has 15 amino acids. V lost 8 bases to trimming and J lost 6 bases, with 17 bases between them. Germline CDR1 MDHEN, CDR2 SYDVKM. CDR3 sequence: CASFPNTHVNSPLHF. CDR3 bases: TGTGCCAGCTTCCCGAACACCCATGTTAATTCACCCCTCCACTTT. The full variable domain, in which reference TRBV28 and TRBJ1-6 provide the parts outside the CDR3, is DVKVTQSSRYLVKRTGEKVFLECVQDMDHENMFWYRQDPGLGLRLIYFSYDVKMKEKGDIPEGYSVSREKKERFSLILESASTNQTSMYLCASFPNTHVNSPLHFGNGTRLTVT.

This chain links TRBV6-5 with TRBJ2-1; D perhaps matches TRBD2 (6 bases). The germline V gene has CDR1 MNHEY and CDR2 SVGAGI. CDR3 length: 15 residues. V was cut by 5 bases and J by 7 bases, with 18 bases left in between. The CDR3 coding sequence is TGTGCCAGCAGTGGAGGGAGAGGGGCTAGAAATGAGCAGTTCTTC. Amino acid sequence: CASSGGRGARNEQFF.

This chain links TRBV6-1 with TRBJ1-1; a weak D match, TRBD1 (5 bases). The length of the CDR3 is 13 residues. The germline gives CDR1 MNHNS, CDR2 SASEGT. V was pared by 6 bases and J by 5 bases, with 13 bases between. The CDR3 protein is CASSPGLGTEAFF. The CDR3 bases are TGTGCCAGCAGCCCAGGGTTGGGGACTGAAGCTTTCTTT.

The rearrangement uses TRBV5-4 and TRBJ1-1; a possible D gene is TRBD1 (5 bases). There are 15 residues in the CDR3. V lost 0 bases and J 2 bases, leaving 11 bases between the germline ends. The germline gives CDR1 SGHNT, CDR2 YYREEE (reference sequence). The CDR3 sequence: CASSLDPTANTEAFF. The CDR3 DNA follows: TGTGCCAGCAGCTTGGACCCGACAGCCAACACTGAAGCTTTCTTT.

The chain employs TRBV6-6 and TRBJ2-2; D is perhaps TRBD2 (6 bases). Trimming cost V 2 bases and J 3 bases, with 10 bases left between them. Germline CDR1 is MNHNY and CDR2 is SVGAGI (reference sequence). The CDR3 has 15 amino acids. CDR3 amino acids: CASSYAAGHTGELFF. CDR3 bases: TGTGCCAGCAGTTACGCAGCGGGCCACACCGGGGAGCTGTTTTTT.

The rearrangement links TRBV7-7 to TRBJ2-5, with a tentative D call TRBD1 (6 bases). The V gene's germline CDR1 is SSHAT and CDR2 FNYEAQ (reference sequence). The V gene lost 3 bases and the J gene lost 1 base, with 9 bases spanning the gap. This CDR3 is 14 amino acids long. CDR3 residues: CASSLTGPQETQYF. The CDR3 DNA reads TGTGCCAGCAGCTTGACAGGCCCCCAAGAGACCCAGTACTTC.

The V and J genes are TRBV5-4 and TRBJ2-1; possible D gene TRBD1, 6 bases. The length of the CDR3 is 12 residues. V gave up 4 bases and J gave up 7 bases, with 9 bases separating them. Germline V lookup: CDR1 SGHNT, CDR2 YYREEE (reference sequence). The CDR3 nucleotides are TGTGCCAGCAGCCTAACAGGGAATGAGCAGTTCTTC. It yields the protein CASSLTGNEQFF.

CDR3 sequence reads: CASSLGQMSNQPQHF. The CDR3 coding sequence is TGTGCCAGCAGCTTGGGACAAATGAGCAATCAGCCCCAGCATTTT. The chain employs TRBV5-6 and TRBJ1-5, with D unresolved. The germline V gene has CDR1 SGHDT and CDR2 YYEEEE. V lost 0 bases and J 1 base, leaving 8 bases between the germline ends. The CDR3 runs to 15 residues.

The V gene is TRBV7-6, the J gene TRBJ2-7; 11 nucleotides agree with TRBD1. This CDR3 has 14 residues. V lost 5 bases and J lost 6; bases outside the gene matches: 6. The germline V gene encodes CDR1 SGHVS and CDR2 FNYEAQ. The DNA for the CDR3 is TGTGCCAGCAGCGAGCCGGGACAGGGGGGCGAGCAGTACTTC. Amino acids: CASSEPGQGGEQYF.